The clone carrying this T cell receptor (beta chain) has a single count. The antigen remains unidentified. With 5 bases clipped from V and 3 bases from J, the junction kept 6 bases outside the gene matches. Germline values: CDR1 LNHNV, CDR2 YYDKDF (reference sequence). This CDR3 has 15 amino acids. These data originate in a study of PD-1 blockade in classical Hodgkin lymphoma. Study results and limitations: Complete responders possessed baseline diversity comparable to newly diagnosed patients. Relative to healthy donors, newly diagnosed patients reportedly had lower baseline TCR diversity, which was reported as lower still in relapsed/refractory patients. Repertoires differed for reasons still undefined, possibly disease activity or prior therapy. CD4+ TCR diversity, unlike CD8+, climbed significantly by C4D1.

Produced via immunoSEQ multiplex PCR; TCRdb's table is partial and in-frame only. This sample has some 22,000 clones, with over 60% found just once. Each patient relapsed following autologous stem cell transplantation, and prior brentuximab vedotin exposure differed. The sequencing here drew on peripheral blood mononuclear cells (PBMCs), taken before the second cycle of nivolumab. The chain recombines TRBV15 with TRBJ2-7, with 11 bases matching TRBD1. This clonotype was obtained from a human donor with classical Hodgkin lymphoma. CDR3 nucleotides: TGTGCCACCAGCGCGGGCGGGACAGGGGGCTACGAGCAGTACTTC. Residues: CATSAGGTGGYEQYF.